These 17 T cell receptor beta chains share one sample of origin, sequenced in a study of early T cells in non-severe SARS-CoV-2 infection. MiXCR, applied by TCRdb to the 5' RACE reads, yields one record per CDR3 protein. The table has about 60,000 distinct CDR3 sequences, over 7.5% seen once; the top ten hold more than 6.5%. The sample taken for sequencing was whole blood. Receptor source: an adult who was a healthcare worker with PCR-confirmed SARS-CoV-2 infection or an uninfected control (not recorded which).

Many counts were recorded for this clonotype. CDR3 sequence: CASSARQGRGGELFF. CDR3 nucleotide sequence: TGTGCCAGCAGCGCCCGACAGGGACGGGGCGGGGAGCTGTTTTTT. This rearrangement joins TRBV9 to TRBJ2-2, with TRBD1 matching over 7 bases. Germline V gene sequence: CDR1 SGDLS, CDR2 YYNGEE. The CDR3 is 15 amino acids. With V trimmed by 3 bases and J by 7 bases, 9 bases remained unmatched.

This clonotype was seen at least ten times. The CDR3 region is CASSQFLTGELFF. DNA for the CDR3: TGTGCCAGCAGCCAATTTTTAACCGGGGAGCTGTTTTTT. The chain is built from TRBV3-1 and TRBJ2-2; D call uncertain. Germline values: CDR1 LGHDT, CDR2 YNNKEL (reference sequence). The CDR3 is 13 residues long. Trimming removed 2 bases at V and 5 bases at J, with 6 bases between.

CDR3 bases: TGTGCCAGCACCGCGAGGGACAACTCCTACGAGCAGTACTTC. The encoded protein is CASTARDNSYEQYF. This chain joins TRBV6-2 or TRBV6-3 and TRBJ2-7; a possible D gene is TRBD1 (6 bases). CDR1 and CDR2 (germline): MNHEY, SVGEGT. V was trimmed by 7 bases and J by 0 bases, leaving 13 bases between them. The CDR3 consists of 14 residues.

This clonotype has a single count. This chain links TRBV7-9 with TRBJ2-1; 9 nucleotides match TRBD1. The CDR3 loop spans 16 amino acids. Germline V CDR1 and CDR2: SEHNR, FQNEAQ (reference sequence). The junction had 12 bases not matched to a gene; V was cut back by 5 bases and J by 7 bases. CDR3 residues: CASSPPPGQGPNEQFF. The DNA of the CDR3 is TGTGCCAGCAGCCCACCGCCGGGACAGGGCCCAAATGAGCAGTTCTTC.

The rearrangement joins TRBV5-4 to TRBJ1-5; possibly TRBD1 for D (6 bases). CDR1 is SGHNT, CDR2 YYREEE, per germline (reference sequence). CDR3 length: 14 residues. V shed 2 bases and J shed 2 bases, with 8 bases lying between them. The CDR3 spells CASSLAGGNQPQHF. CDR3 nucleotide sequence: TGTGCCAGCAGCTTAGCAGGGGGCAATCAGCCCCAGCATTTT.

The sample holds many counts of this clonotype. This chain connects TRBV19 to TRBJ1-5; D may be TRBD1 (5 bases). Per the germline V gene, CDR1 is LNHDA and CDR2 is SQIVND (reference sequence). The CDR3 spans 13 residues. Trimming pared 5 bases from V and 9 bases from J, leaving 14 bases between. For the CDR3, the DNA is TGTGCCAGTAGTGGGACGGTGAAATGGCCCCAGCATTTT. Translated: CASSGTVKWPQHF.

This clonotype was observed many times. This chain links TRBV29-1 with TRBJ1-2; 7 nucleotides agree with TRBD1. Germline CDR1 and CDR2: SQVTM and ANQGSEA. The ends lost 3 bases at V and 4 bases at J; junction bases unmatched: 5. CDR3 length equals 13 residues. The CDR3 bases are TGCAGCGTTGAGGGAGGGGACAGCTATGGCTACACCTTC. Amino acids: CSVEGGDSYGYTF. The complete variable domain, with remaining parts taken from reference TRBV29-1 and TRBJ1-2, reads SAVISQKPSRDICQRGTSLTIQCQVDSQVTMMFWYRQQPGQSLTLIATANQGSEATYESGFVIDKFPISRPNLTFSTLTVSNMSPEDSSIYLCSVEGGDSYGYTFGSGTRLTVV.

This clonotype was seen ten or more times. The chain joins TRBV7-9 to TRBJ1-4; 8 bases fit TRBD1. The length of the CDR3 is 15 residues. V lost 4 bases and J lost 5; bases outside the gene matches: 6. Germline V CDR1 and CDR2: SEHNR, FQNEAQ (reference sequence). This chain's CDR3 is CASSSWTGKNEKLFF. The CDR3 bases are TGTGCCAGCAGCTCTTGGACAGGGAAAAATGAAAAACTGTTTTTT.

In its sample, this clonotype was seen many times. The chain combines TRBV7-6 with TRBJ2-5; D is ambiguous. Germline CDR1 SGHVS, CDR2 FNYEAQ. V gave up 1 base and J gave up 2 bases, with 8 bases separating them. The CDR3 totals 14 residues. The CDR3 spells CASSLDWGQETQYF. The DNA for the CDR3 is TGTGCCAGCAGCTTAGATTGGGGTCAAGAGACCCAGTACTTC.

Many counts were recorded for this clonotype. The chain joins TRBV7-2 to TRBJ2-3; TRBD2 agrees at 8 bases. CDR1 and CDR2 from the germline V gene are SGHTA and FQGNSA. After removal of 4 bases from V and 1 base from J, the junction contained 7 bases not matched to a gene. The CDR3 is 16 residues long. CDR3 sequence: CASSWEREWGTDTQYF. In nucleotides, the CDR3 is TGTGCCAGCAGCTGGGAGCGGGAGTGGGGCACAGATACGCAGTATTTT. Complete variable domain (other parts from reference TRBV7-2 and TRBJ2-3): GAGVSQSPSNKVTEKGKDVELRCDPISGHTALYWYRQSLGQGLEFLIYFQGNSAPDKSGLPSDRFSAERTGGSVSTLTIQRTQQEDSAVYLCASSWEREWGTDTQYFGPGTRLTVL.

This clonotype appeared many times. This rearrangement joins TRBV29-1 to TRBJ2-1; 8 bases are a match to TRBD2. V gave up 2 bases and J gave up 5 bases; unmatched junction bases: 5. Germline assignment: CDR1 SQVTM and CDR2 ANQGSEA. The CDR3 runs 14 residues. The CDR3 region is CSVESGRGNNEQFF. The DNA of the CDR3 is TGCAGCGTTGAAAGCGGGAGAGGTAACAATGAGCAGTTCTTC.

This clonotype occurred a few times. The chain joins TRBV18 to TRBJ1-2; 8 bases align to TRBD1. The CDR3 consists of 16 residues. Germline lookup yields CDR1 KGHSH and CDR2 LQKENI. The V and J ends lost 3 bases and 3 bases, in that order; junction bases with no gene match: 9. The CDR3 sequence is CASSPLTDRADYGYTF. The CDR3, as DNA: TGTGCCAGCTCACCTTTGACGGACAGGGCGGACTATGGCTACACCTTC.

The chain couples TRBV20-1 to TRBJ2-3, with TRBD1 identical over 10 bases. This CDR3 has 15 amino acids. CDR1 is DFQATT, CDR2 SNEGSKA, per germline (reference sequence). With 4 bases clipped from V and 6 bases from J, the junction kept 10 bases outside the gene matches. The CDR3 loop reads CSAKTGGRRWDTQYF. CDR3 coding DNA: TGCAGTGCTAAGACAGGGGGCCGGAGATGGGATACGCAGTATTTT.

This clonotype has more than one count but fewer than ten. The chain joins TRBV7-2 to TRBJ2-1; weak D call: TRBD2 (5 bases). The CDR3 runs to 15 residues. Germline V gene lookup returns CDR1 SGHTA and CDR2 FQGNSA. Trimming shortened V by 5 bases and J by 4 bases, and 15 bases separated the two germline ends. The CDR3 region has the DNA TGTGCCAGCAGCCCCGAAGTGGAGGTTTACAATGAGCAGTTCTTC. It yields the protein CASSPEVEVYNEQFF.

The chain links TRBV7-9 to TRBJ2-6; D gene uncertain. Trimming removed 0 bases from V and 4 bases from J, with 4 bases in between. The CDR3 runs 14 residues. Germline V gives CDR1 SEHNR, CDR2 FQNEAQ (reference sequence). This CDR3 is CASSLARGANVLTF. For the CDR3, the DNA is TGTGCCAGCAGCTTAGCTCGGGGGGCCAACGTCCTGACTTTC.

The rearrangement joins TRBV6-5 to TRBJ2-7; TRBD2 agrees at 9 bases. Germline CDR1 reads MNHEY; CDR2 reads SVGAGI. V shed 6 bases and J 1 base; nucleotides not matched to a gene: 7. CDR3 length: 15 residues. This chain's CDR3 is CASRGLASTSYEQYF. CDR3 coding DNA: TGTGCCAGCAGAGGACTAGCGTCTACTTCCTACGAGCAGTACTTC.

At least ten counts were recorded for this clonotype. This chain links TRBV5-4 with TRBJ2-4, with D perhaps given as TRBD1 or TRBD2 (5 bases each). The CDR3 is 19 amino acids. Trimming left V 3 bases short and J 0 bases short, with 22 bases between. Looked up from germline, CDR1 is SGHNT and CDR2 is YYREEE (reference sequence). The CDR3 loop is CASSSGAGISRRAKNIQYF. The DNA of the CDR3 is TGTGCCAGCAGCTCCGGGGCAGGGATATCTCGGAGAGCCAAAAACATTCAGTACTTC.